This T cell receptor (beta chain) was recorded in a study of T cell responses to AZD1222 COVID-19 vaccine. Only in-frame clones appear in the TCRdb table, and some are missing; sequencing was by immunoSEQ multiplex PCR. This table holds 120,000 or so clones, approximately 90% found once. Source: peripheral blood, taken on day 0 of AZD1222 vaccination. This sequence was found in an adult in good health.

The CDR3 loop is CASSSRGSGGETQYF. For the CDR3, the DNA is TGTGCCAGCAGCTCTCGAGGCAGCGGGGGGGAGACCCAGTACTTC. V is TRBV3-1 (or the pseudogene TRBV3-2) and J is TRBJ2-5; 9 nucleotides agree with TRBD2. Germline V CDR1 and CDR2: LGHDT, YNNKEL (reference sequence). The CDR3 loop spans 15 amino acids. The trim removed 5 bases at V and 5 bases at J, leaving 9 bases unmatched.